Included here is one T cell receptor (beta chain) sequence, with context. Sequenced by immunoSEQ multiplex PCR; TCRdb stores in-frame clones only, minus some. This table has hundreds of thousands of clones, around 81% appearing once. None of the donors, who were healthy HIV-negative adults, had recently had acute infections or vaccinations. The junction had 11 bases not matched to a gene; V was cut back by 4 bases and J by 4 bases. The CDR3 totals 16 residues. Germline CDR1 reads SGDLS; CDR2 reads YYNGEE. This specimen comes from a study of shared clonotypes between healthy human individuals. The rearrangement uses TRBV9 and TRBJ2-1; 7 bases agree with TRBD2. This sequence was found in a woman between 40 and 50 years old in good health. Some clones in this sample may be carry-over from other donors' samples. The sequenced sample was PBMCs. CDR3 nucleotide sequence: TGTGCCAGCAGCCCTACGCTAGCGGAACCTTACAATGAGCAGTTCTTC. Translation gives CASSPTLAEPYNEQFF.